This TCR beta chain was sequenced for a study of cytomegalovirus exposure and HLA in healthy donors. PCR amplification relied on 60 Vbeta primers (plus 13 Jbeta primers). The repertoire was sequenced with immunoSEQ multiplex PCR; TCRdb's copy has only in-frame clones and lacks some. The sample totals about 140,000 clones. From germline, CDR1 is MNHNY and CDR2 SVGAGI (reference sequence). This CDR3 comprises 13 residues. The V end lost 2 bases, the J end lost 6 bases, and 10 bases lay between the germline ends. V and J are TRBV6-6 and TRBJ1-2; maybe TRBD1 (5 bases). Material: PBMCs. The sequence was obtained from a male donor in good health and CMV-seronegative. The CDR3 DNA reads as TGTGCCAGCAGTTACACAGGCCGCGATGGCTACACCTTC. Protein sequence: CASSYTGRDGYTF.